The 24 T cell receptor beta chains presented below share a single source sample, sequenced in a study of technical replicates of blood from a few donors. Using immunoSEQ multiplex PCR, the repertoire was profiled, and TCRdb retains in-frame clones only, with some absent. This table has 65,000 to 95,000 clones, about 98% appearing once. The sample consisted of T cells isolated from PBMCs. All receptors derive from a human donor in good health.

The rearrangement joins TRBV9 to TRBJ1-1; TRBD1 is a possible D gene (5 bases). The CDR3 totals 14 residues. Trimming left V 0 bases short and J 0 bases short, with 6 bases between. Germline V lookup: CDR1 SGDLS, CDR2 YYNGEE. CDR3 in DNA: TGTGCCAGCAGCGTAGGACAGCTGAACACTGAAGCTTTCTTT. Protein: CASSVGQLNTEAFF.

The chain carries TRBV7-9 and TRBJ2-5; 9 nucleotides agree with TRBD1. This CDR3 spans 18 amino acids. V was clipped by 1 base and J by 4 bases; unmatched bases: 13. Germline values: CDR1 SEHNR, CDR2 FQNEAQ (reference sequence). This CDR3 is CASSLGVVGQGLLETQYF. Here the CDR3 DNA reads TGTGCCAGCAGCTTAGGTGTTGTGGGACAGGGTTTACTAGAGACCCAGTACTTC.

The chain is built from TRBV15 and TRBJ1-4; tentative D call: TRBD1 (6 bases). Per the germline V gene, CDR1 is LNHNV and CDR2 is YYDKDF (reference sequence). V lost 1 base to trimming and J lost 7 bases, with 16 bases between them. The CDR3 runs to 16 residues. For the CDR3, the DNA is TGTGCCACCAGCAGAGGAGACGGGACATTAGGTGAAAAACTGTTTTTT. Translated: CATSRGDGTLGEKLFF.

The V call is TRBV19, the J call TRBJ2-3; 9 bases match TRBD2. The CDR3 is 15 amino acids. Per the germline V gene, CDR1 is LNHDA and CDR2 is SQIVND (reference sequence). The junction had 5 bases not matched to a gene; V was cut back by 4 bases and J by 3 bases. The CDR3 region is CASSTSGVETDTQYF. The CDR3 DNA follows: TGTGCCAGTAGTACTAGCGGGGTTGAGACAGATACGCAGTATTTT.

This chain links TRBV28 with TRBJ2-4; D uncertain. In germline, CDR1 is MDHEN, CDR2 SYDVKM. The CDR3 is 12 amino acids. With 6 bases removed from V and 0 bases from J, the gap between germline ends came to 3 bases. The CDR3 DNA follows: TGTGCCAGCAGCCTAGCCAAAAACATTCAGTACTTC. Its translation is CASSLAKNIQYF.

The chain employs TRBV6-5 and TRBJ2-5, with 8 nucleotides matching TRBD1. V was clipped by 5 bases and J by 6 bases; unmatched bases: 5. Germline V lookup: CDR1 MNHEY, CDR2 SVGAGI. CDR3 length: 13 residues. The CDR3 protein is CASSLDRVKTQYF. In DNA form, the CDR3 reads TGTGCCAGCAGTCTGGACAGGGTGAAGACCCAGTACTTC.

The CDR3 DNA sequence: TGTGCCAGCAGTGACTCGACTAGCGGTTTCACAGATACGCAGTATTTT. This gives the protein CASSDSTSGFTDTQYF. The chain uses TRBV6-4 and TRBJ2-3; 9 bases are shared with TRBD2. The V and J ends lost 0 bases and 2 bases, in that order; junction bases with no gene match: 3. The CDR3 contains 16 residues. The germline gives CDR1 MRHNA, CDR2 SNTAGT.

This chain links TRBV19 with TRBJ2-7; 11 bases agree with TRBD1. CDR1 LNHDA and CDR2 SQIVND come from the germline V gene (reference sequence). The CDR3 length is 17 residues. With V trimmed by 4 bases and J by 7 bases, 15 bases remained unmatched. The CDR3 loop is CASSRFLGDRGDEEQYF. Written as DNA, the CDR3 is TGTGCCAGTAGTAGGTTCTTGGGGGACAGGGGGGATGAAGAGCAGTACTTC.

The chain is built from TRBV7-9 and TRBJ1-1, with D possibly TRBD1 on 6 matching bases. The CDR3 is 15 amino acids. Between the trimmed V and J ends, which lost 5 bases and 4 bases, there was a span of 17 bases. Germline-derived CDR1 and CDR2 are SEHNR and FQNEAQ (reference sequence). CDR3 DNA: TGTGCCAGCAGCATTCTGGTTGGGGGCGTCACTGAAGCTTTCTTT. It yields the protein CASSILVGGVTEAFF.

The chain is built from TRBV19 and TRBJ1-5; a possible D gene is TRBD1 (6 bases). The CDR3 loop spans 13 amino acids. Germline CDR1 and CDR2: LNHDA and SQIVND (reference sequence). Deletions cut 4 bases from V and 7 bases from J, with 11 bases between. The CDR3 DNA follows: TGTGCCAGTAGTAAGGGGGGGGCCCAGCCCCAGCATTTT. Translating it yields CASSKGGAQPQHF.

This chain joins TRBV7-6 and TRBJ1-4; D may be TRBD1 (6 bases). V was clipped by 2 bases and J by 8 bases, with 12 bases between them. Germline loops: CDR1 SGHVS, CDR2 FNYEAQ. This CDR3 has 14 amino acids. The CDR3 reads CASSLSRGGEKLFF. CDR3 DNA: TGTGCCAGCAGCTTATCTAGAGGGGGAGAAAAACTGTTTTTT.

The chain recombines TRBV4-1 with TRBJ2-1; 8 positions match TRBD2. V was clipped by 4 bases and J by 9 bases; unmatched bases: 8. The CDR3 extends over 14 amino acids. Germline assignment: CDR1 MGHRA and CDR2 YSYEKL. In DNA, the CDR3 is TGCGCCAGCAGCCCGAGAGCGGGAGCGGGTGAGCAGTTCTTC. Residues: CASSPRAGAGEQFF.

J is TRBJ1-3 and V is TRBV28; D might be TRBD1 (6 bases). Germline assignment: CDR1 MDHEN and CDR2 SYDVKM. The CDR3 runs 17 residues. Trimming took 3 bases from V and 2 from J, leaving 17 bases between them. CDR3 in DNA: TGTGCCAGCAGTTTGCCTACTCCAGGGGTCGCTGGAAACACCATATATTTT. Amino acid sequence: CASSLPTPGVAGNTIYF.

The V call is TRBV30, the J call TRBJ1-1; TRBD1 aligns across 9 bases. Germline V gives CDR1 GTSNPN, CDR2 SVGIG (reference sequence). V lost 2 bases and J lost 1; bases outside the gene matches: 8. The CDR3 sequence is 16 residues long. For the CDR3, the DNA is TGTGCCTGGAGTACCTCCGGGACAGGGAAGAACACTGAAGCTTTCTTT. It yields the protein CAWSTSGTGKNTEAFF.

CDR3 protein: CASSPPSRGSYEQYF. The CDR3 DNA is TGTGCCAGCTCACCACCTAGCCGCGGCTCCTACGAGCAGTACTTC. The V and J genes are TRBV18 and TRBJ2-7, with no clear D. CDR3 length equals 15 residues. V lost 0 bases to trimming and J lost 0 bases, with 9 bases between them. CDR1 KGHSH and CDR2 LQKENI come from the germline V gene.

The table lists this clone with a count of one. The V call is TRBV11-2, the J call TRBJ1-2; D is unclear. Germline values: CDR1 SGHAT, CDR2 FQNNGV. Deletions cut 2 bases from V and 0 bases from J, with 13 bases between. The CDR3 is 16 amino acids. The CDR3 DNA is TGTGCCAGCAGCTTACTTGGCAGAGGAGCTAACTATGGCTACACCTTC. Its protein is CASSLLGRGANYGYTF. Drawing the rest from reference TRBV11-2 and TRBJ1-2, the complete variable domain is EAGVAQSPRYKIIEKRQSVAFWCNPISGHATLYWYQQILGQGPKLLIQFQNNGVVDDSQLPKDRFSAERLKGVDSTLKIQPAKLEDSAVYLCASSLLGRGANYGYTFGSGTRLTVV.

The V and J genes are TRBV5-4 and TRBJ2-6; D gene uncertain. This CDR3 contains 14 residues. Trimming removed 0 bases from V and 1 base from J, with 2 bases in between. Germline V gene data show CDR1 as SGHNT and CDR2 as YYREEE (reference sequence). CDR3 nucleotides: TGTGCCAGCAGCTTGGCTTCTGGGGCCAACGTCCTGACTTTC. This sequence encodes CASSLASGANVLTF.

The J gene is TRBJ2-1, the V gene TRBV7-6; 10 bases line up with TRBD2. V shed 5 bases, J shed 0 bases, and the junction held 22 bases outside the gene matches. There are 22 residues in the CDR3. The germline gives CDR1 SGHVS, CDR2 FNYEAQ. The CDR3 coding sequence is TGTGCCAGCAGCACCCAAGCCCCTAGCGGGAGTCACTACTCCAGCTCCTACAATGAGCAGTTCTTC. It translates to CASSTQAPSGSHYSSSYNEQFF.

The CDR3 reads CASSLGRAGNTDTQYF. The CDR3 DNA reads as TGTGCCAGCAGCTTAGGTCGAGCGGGGAACACAGATACGCAGTATTTT. V usage is TRBV7-3 and J usage is TRBJ2-3, with 7 bases matching TRBD2. CDR3 length equals 16 residues. With V trimmed by 2 bases and J by 2 bases, 7 bases remained unmatched. Germline CDR1 and CDR2: SGHTA and FQGTGA. Filled out from reference TRBV7-3 and TRBJ2-3, the complete variable domain reads GAGVSQTPSNKVTEKGKYVELRCDPISGHTALYWYRQSLGQGPEFLIYFQGTGAADDSGLPNDRFFAVRPEGSVSTLKIQRTERGDSAVYLCASSLGRAGNTDTQYFGPGTRLTVL.

The CDR3 here is CASSSFGTSQETQYF. CDR3 nucleotide sequence: TGCGCCAGCAGCTCGTTTGGGACTAGCCAAGAGACCCAGTACTTC. The chain links TRBV5-1 to TRBJ2-5; 8 bases line up with TRBD2. The length of the CDR3 is 15 residues. The J segment lost 1 base and the V segment lost 3 bases, leaving 5 bases of the junction unmatched. Per germline, CDR1 SGHRS and CDR2 YFSETQ. Supplemented by reference TRBV5-1 and TRBJ2-5, the full variable domain reads KAGVTQTPRYLIKTRGQQVTLSCSPISGHRSVSWYQQTPGQGLQFLFEYFSETQRNKGNFPGRFSGRQFSNSRSEMNVSTLELGDSALYLCASSSFGTSQETQYFGPGTRLLVL.

The table lists this clone with a count of one. The V and J genes are TRBV5-1 and TRBJ1-3; TRBD1 matches at 9 bases. V was clipped by 4 bases and J by 4 bases; unmatched bases: 6. From germline, CDR1 is SGHRS and CDR2 YFSETQ. The CDR3 contains 15 residues. CDR3 sequence (DNA): TGCGCCAGCAGCCCAACAGGGGGCCCCGGAAACACCATATATTTT. Translated: CASSPTGGPGNTIYF.

This clone was recorded only once. V and J are TRBV28 and TRBJ2-7; 12 positions agree with TRBD1. V lost 10 bases, J lost 2 bases, and 3 bases stayed unmatched. This CDR3 spans 13 amino acids. Germline V gene sequence: CDR1 MDHEN, CDR2 SYDVKM. This CDR3 is CATWDRGPYEQYF. For the CDR3, the DNA is TGTGCCACCTGGGACAGGGGGCCCTACGAGCAGTACTTC.

The chain carries TRBV15 and TRBJ1-2; possible D gene TRBD1, 5 bases. Between the trimmed V and J ends, which lost 0 bases and 3 bases, there was a span of 8 bases. The CDR3 loop spans 14 amino acids. CDR1 LNHNV and CDR2 YYDKDF come from the germline V gene (reference sequence). The CDR3, as DNA: TGTGCCACCAGCAGAGAGACAGAGGACTATGGCTACACCTTC. This gives the protein CATSRETEDYGYTF.

The V and J genes are TRBV6-5 and TRBJ2-3; 7 bases agree with TRBD1. The V gene end was trimmed by 2 bases and the J gene end by 5 bases; junction bases not matched to a gene: 7. The CDR3 has 15 amino acids. Germline CDR1 and CDR2: MNHEY and SVGAGI. CDR3 nucleotides: TGTGCCAGCAGTTACAGGGGGCTCTTTCGAGATACGCAGTATTTT. Translated, it gives CASSYRGLFRDTQYF.